This TCR beta chain was sequenced for a study of cytomegalovirus exposure and HLA in healthy donors. Whole-study results and caveats: When analyzed later, the rates of TCR association showed variation by HLA locus, with DRB1 the most and HLA-C the fewest.

The V segment lost 5 bases and the J segment 3 bases; nucleotides outside the gene matches: 9. Germline V CDR1 and CDR2: SGHNT, YYREEE (reference sequence). This CDR3 spans 16 amino acids. Note on this clone: Its specificity is unknown.

PCR involved 60 Vbeta and 13 Jbeta primers. The table came from immunoSEQ multiplex PCR; TCRdb's copy has only in-frame clones and leaves some out. In the table there are approximately 80,000 clones, around 80% of which are singletons. The sequenced sample consisted of PBMCs. This sequence was found in a male donor in good health and CMV-seropositive. The V gene is TRBV5-4, the J gene TRBJ1-4; 8 nucleotides agree with TRBD1. For the CDR3, the DNA is TGTGCCAGCAGTAAAATAACGGACAGGGCTAATGAAAAACTGTTTTTT. It is translated as CASSKITDRANEKLFF.